What follows are 18 T cell receptor beta chains derived from one specimen sequenced in a study of CD8 T cells in ankylosing spondylitis. What these receptors recognize is not known. TCRdb reanalysed the 5' RACE reads using MiXCR and keeps one entry per CDR3 protein. The sample holds about 200,000 distinct CDR3 sequences, around 7.9% seen once. Notes on the study in general: Ankylosing spondylitis blood appeared to carry a characteristic TCR beta motif of roughly 8 highly homologous variants.

The specimen sequenced was blood, either unsorted or a sorted T cell fraction (not recorded which). These receptors were obtained from a male donor with ankylosing spondylitis.

This clonotype has at least ten counts. This chain joins TRBV7-2 and TRBJ2-1; a possible D gene is TRBD2 (6 bases). This CDR3 comprises 17 residues. Trimming shortened V by 0 bases and J by 5 bases, and 17 bases separated the two germline ends. Germline CDR1 and CDR2: SGHTA and FQGNSA. This chain's CDR3 is CASSLAPLSGDHNEQFF. The CDR3 DNA reads as TGTGCCAGCAGCTTAGCCCCCCTTTCGGGGGACCACAATGAGCAGTTCTTC. The full variable domain, with the rest looked up from reference TRBV7-2 and TRBJ2-1, is GAGVSQSPSNKVTEKGKDVELRCDPISGHTALYWYRQSLGQGLEFLIYFQGNSAPDKSGLPSDRFSAERTGGSVSTLTIQRTQQEDSAVYLCASSLAPLSGDHNEQFFGPGTRLTVL.

The sample holds many counts of this clonotype. V is TRBV15 and J is TRBJ2-6; no clear D. Trimming shortened V by 3 bases and J by 0 bases, and 9 bases separated the two germline ends. This CDR3 region has 16 residues. CDR1 is LNHNV and CDR2 is YYDKDF in the germline V gene (reference sequence). The DNA of the CDR3 is TGTGCCACCAGCAGGACATCGATCTCTGGGGCCAACGTCCTGACTTTC. Residues: CATSRTSISGANVLTF.

This clonotype was seen at least ten times. This chain joins TRBV12-3 or TRBV12-4 and TRBJ2-1; 9 bases align to TRBD1. The V and J ends lost 5 bases and 4 bases, in that order; junction bases with no gene match: 9. This CDR3 has 16 residues. The CDR3 region is CASSPWGQGLYNEQFF. The CDR3, as DNA: TGTGCCAGCAGTCCTTGGGGACAGGGACTATACAATGAGCAGTTCTTC.

The chain couples TRBV6-1 to TRBJ2-5; 8 bases are shared with TRBD1. The CDR3 sequence is 14 residues long. Trimming took 7 bases from V and 1 from J; bases not matched to a gene: 5. CDR1 MNHNS and CDR2 SASEGT come from the germline V gene. The CDR3: CASKMTGVQETQYF. The CDR3 nucleotides are TGTGCCAGCAAGATGACAGGGGTCCAAGAGACCCAGTACTTC.

This clonotype was counted at least ten times. This rearrangement joins TRBV10-3 to TRBJ1-1; no reliable D call. CDR3 length: 11 amino acids. CDR1 and CDR2 (germline): ENHRY, SYGVKD. V shed 4 bases and J shed 7 bases, with 7 bases lying between them. CDR3 protein: CAISGLSEAFF. CDR3 DNA: TGTGCCATCAGTGGCCTTAGTGAAGCTTTCTTT.

This clonotype was counted ten times or more. The chain couples TRBV5-6 to TRBJ2-7; 9 bases are a match to TRBD1. Germline values: CDR1 SGHDT, CDR2 YYEEEE. Trimming cost V 4 bases and J 3 bases; bases outside gene matches: 8. This CDR3 spans 15 amino acids. As DNA, the CDR3 is TGTGCCAGCAGCCCAAGCGGGACAGGGAACTACGAGCAGTACTTC. This codes for CASSPSGTGNYEQYF.

This clonotype has ten or more counts. The chain carries TRBV9 and TRBJ1-2, with D possibly being TRBD1 (5 bases). This CDR3 spans 16 amino acids. Germline V gene data show CDR1 as SGDLS and CDR2 as YYNGEE. Trimming removed 0 bases at V and 8 bases at J, with 20 bases between. In DNA form, the CDR3 reads TGTGCCAGCAGCGTAGGGGTTCGGCCGGGGACGATCGGCTACACCTTC. It yields the protein CASSVGVRPGTIGYTF.

This clonotype was picked up many times. The CDR3 DNA reads as TGTGCCAGCCGGAGAGCGTACCAAGAGACCCAGTACTTC. Its translation: CASRRAYQETQYF. The chain has TRBV7-9 and TRBJ2-5; no clear D. Looked up from germline, CDR1 is SEHNR and CDR2 is FQNEAQ (reference sequence). The germline V and J ends were trimmed by 8 bases and 0 bases, with 10 bases remaining between them. This CDR3 has 13 residues.

This clonotype was seen ten or more times. This sequence joins TRBV9 and TRBJ2-7, with TRBD1 matching 8 bases. The CDR3 covers 14 residues. V was clipped by 1 base and J by 5 bases; unmatched bases: 5. The germline gives CDR1 SGDLS, CDR2 YYNGEE. The CDR3 region has the DNA TGTGCCAGCAGCGTACAGGGGGCTGGCAACGAGCAGTACTTC. Translated, it gives CASSVQGAGNEQYF.

This chain connects TRBV11-1 to TRBJ2-5; D gene ambiguous. Germline V lookup: CDR1 SGHAT, CDR2 FQDESV (reference sequence). Trimming removed 5 bases from V and 5 bases from J, with 9 bases in between. This CDR3 spans 12 amino acids. The CDR3 sequence: CASSGMTETQYF. The DNA of the CDR3 is TGTGCCAGCAGCGGGATGACGGAGACCCAGTACTTC.

Only one count was recorded for this clonotype. The chain joins TRBV27 to TRBJ2-7; weak D call: TRBD1 (6 bases). This CDR3 has 15 amino acids. V was trimmed by 2 bases and J by 3 bases, leaving 14 bases between them. Germline values: CDR1 MNHEY, CDR2 SMNVEV (reference sequence). CDR3 nucleotide sequence: TGTGCCAGCAGTTTAAGTCGGGGACAATACTACGAGCAGTACTTC. This encodes CASSLSRGQYYEQYF.

The chain combines TRBV28 with TRBJ1-1; D not resolved. CDR1 and CDR2 (germline): MDHEN, SYDVKM. This CDR3 spans 13 amino acids. The ends were cut back, 6 bases at V and 0 bases at J, with 8 bases in the middle. DNA for the CDR3: TGTGCCAGCAGATTGGCGGTGAACACTGAAGCTTTCTTT. Translation gives CASRLAVNTEAFF.

The chain joins TRBV11-2 to TRBJ1-2; D is ambiguous. The CDR3 is 18 residues long. The V gene lost 0 bases and the J gene lost 2 bases, with 19 bases spanning the gap. CDR1 and CDR2 (germline): SGHAT, FQNNGV. The CDR3 loop reads CASSLDPPAGPFNYGYTF. CDR3 DNA: TGTGCCAGCAGCTTAGACCCACCGGCAGGACCCTTCAACTATGGCTACACCTTC. Full variable domain (rest looked up from reference TRBV11-2 and TRBJ1-2): EAGVAQSPRYKIIEKRQSVAFWCNPISGHATLYWYQQILGQGPKLLIQFQNNGVVDDSQLPKDRFSAERLKGVDSTLKIQPAKLEDSAVYLCASSLDPPAGPFNYGYTFGSGTRLTVV.

As concerns this clonotype: The junction differs from germline at one of its ends, possibly a read error. J is TRBJ1-2 and V is TRBV28; 9 nucleotides align to TRBD1. CDR1 is MDHEN and CDR2 is SYDVKM in the germline V gene. The CDR3 is 12 residues long. The CDR3 DNA is TGTGCCAGCGGTTTGGACAGGGGAGGCTACACCTTC. It codes for CASGLDRGGYTF.

Ten or more counts support this clonotype. The chain recombines TRBV7-2 with TRBJ2-3; D uncertain. Germline V gene data show CDR1 as SGHTA and CDR2 as FQGNSA. The CDR3 consists of 16 residues. V lost 3 bases, J lost 5 bases, and 18 bases lay in between. For the CDR3, the DNA is TGTGCCAGCAGCTTCCTAGATACCATGCCCGAAGATACGCAGTATTTT. It yields the protein CASSFLDTMPEDTQYF.

This clonotype was counted many times. The chain employs TRBV12-3 or TRBV12-4 and TRBJ2-7; no clear D. The V gene lost 4 bases and the J gene lost 2 bases, with 15 bases spanning the gap. This CDR3 spans 15 amino acids. This chain's CDR3 is CASSSQALAPYEQYF. DNA of the CDR3: TGTGCCAGCAGTTCTCAGGCCCTTGCCCCCTACGAGCAGTACTTC.

In its sample, this clonotype was seen many times. This chain links TRBV6-2 or TRBV6-3 with TRBJ2-7; 8 bases map to TRBD1. The trim removed 6 bases at V and 4 bases at J, leaving 11 bases unmatched. CDR3 length: 15 amino acids. Germline loops: CDR1 MNHEY, CDR2 SVGEGT. CDR3 sequence reads: CASSPYRDRFYEQYF. The CDR3 bases are TGTGCCAGCAGCCCTTACCGGGACAGGTTTTACGAGCAGTACTTC.

This clonotype was observed many times. V gene TRBV12-3 or TRBV12-4 combines with J gene TRBJ1-3; D remains unclear. CDR3 length equals 12 residues. The ends were cut back, 10 bases at V and 2 bases at J, with 9 bases in the middle. The CDR3 is CAIPRAGNTIYF. The CDR3 DNA reads as TGTGCCATCCCGCGCGCTGGAAACACCATATATTTT.